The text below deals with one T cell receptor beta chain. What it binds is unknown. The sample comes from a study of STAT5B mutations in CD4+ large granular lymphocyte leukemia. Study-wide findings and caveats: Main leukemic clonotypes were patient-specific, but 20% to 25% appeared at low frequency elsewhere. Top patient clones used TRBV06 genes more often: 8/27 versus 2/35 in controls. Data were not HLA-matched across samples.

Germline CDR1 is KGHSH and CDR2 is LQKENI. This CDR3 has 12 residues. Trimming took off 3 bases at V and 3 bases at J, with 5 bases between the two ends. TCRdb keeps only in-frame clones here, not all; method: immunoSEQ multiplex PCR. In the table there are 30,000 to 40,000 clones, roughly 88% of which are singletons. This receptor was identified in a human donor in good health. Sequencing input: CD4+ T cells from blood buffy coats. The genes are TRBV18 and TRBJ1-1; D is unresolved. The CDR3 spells CASSPGDTEAFF. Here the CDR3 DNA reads TGTGCCAGCTCACCTGGAGACACTGAAGCTTTCTTT.